Presented here are 5 T cell receptor beta chains from one specimen sequenced in a study of blood T cell repertoires in COVID-19. The protocol was immunoSEQ multiplex PCR, while the TCRdb copy is restricted to in-frame clones and leaves out a portion. The sample holds about 88,000 clones; roughly 84% are singletons and the top ten take 2.5% to 3.5%. The sequenced sample was peripheral blood. The receptors come from an elderly woman with acute or convalescent COVID-19.

The rearrangement joins TRBV15 to TRBJ2-7; D gene uncertain. The CDR3 runs 14 residues. V was cut by 4 bases and J by 2 bases, with 12 bases left in between. Germline CDR1 and CDR2: LNHNV and YYDKDF (reference sequence). CDR3 nucleotides: TGTGCCACCAGCAATCCTAGTTCAGCCTACGAGCAGTACTTC. This codes for CATSNPSSAYEQYF.

This clone has only one observation. V and J are TRBV6-5 and TRBJ1-5, with D possibly being TRBD1 (6 bases). The CDR3 runs 16 residues. Trimming pared 1 base from V and 0 bases from J, leaving 10 bases between. The germline gives CDR1 MNHEY, CDR2 SVGAGI. CDR3 region: CASSYLGHVSNQPQHF. Here the CDR3 DNA reads TGTGCCAGCAGTTACTTGGGACACGTTAGCAATCAGCCCCAGCATTTT.

The CDR3 coding sequence is TGTGCCAGCAGCCAAGGGGACAGGGGGCAGGTCACTGAAGCTTTCTTT. Its translation is CASSQGDRGQVTEAFF. This chain joins TRBV4-2 and TRBJ1-1, with 12 nucleotides matching TRBD1. This CDR3 has 16 residues. V shed 1 base, J shed 4 bases, and the junction held 4 bases outside the gene matches. Germline V gene data show CDR1 as LGHNA and CDR2 as YNFKEQ.

The count of this clone is one. This sequence joins TRBV20-1 and TRBJ1-3; TRBD1 aligns across 10 bases. V shed 3 bases, J shed 2 bases, and the junction held 4 bases outside the gene matches. Germline V lookup: CDR1 DFQATT, CDR2 SNEGSKA (reference sequence). The CDR3 totals 15 residues. CDR3 in DNA: TGCAGTGCTAGTCCCGGGACAGGGGCTGGAAACACCATATATTTT. Encoded protein: CSASPGTGAGNTIYF.

The V gene is TRBV5-6, the J gene TRBJ2-7; D might be TRBD1 (6 bases). The V and J ends lost 6 bases and 5 bases respectively, with 18 bases between them. Germline assignment: CDR1 SGHDT and CDR2 YYEEEE. CDR3 size: 14 residues. The CDR3, as DNA: TGTGCCAGCAAAGGGCGGTGGAAGGGGGACGAGCAGTACTTC. The encoded protein is CASKGRWKGDEQYF.